The clone carrying this TCR beta chain has ten or more counts. The target antigen is unknown. The sample originates from a study of CD8 T cells in ankylosing spondylitis. The study's findings and limits: Prior literature has documented some motif variants in synovial fluid and blood from reactive arthritis. Reportedly, disease-linked clones are significantly enriched in ankylosing spondylitis patients' matched synovial fluid. A TCR beta motif of several highly homologous variants appeared characteristic of ankylosing spondylitis blood. Disease-linked clones were CD8+ and relatively rare in peripheral blood.

Quantitative 5'-RACE with molecular barcodes produced the TCR beta libraries. TCRdb called the 5' RACE reads again in MiXCR, with one record for every CDR3 protein. Of roughly 700,000 distinct CDR3 sequences detected, 15% to 20% appear once; the ten largest clones hold 15% to 20%. Sample: blood, either unsorted or a sorted T cell fraction (not recorded which). The TCR originated in a male donor with ankylosing spondylitis.

The CDR3 coding sequence is TGCAGTGCTAGAGACCCTAGTTCCTACGAGCAGTACTTC. This translates into CSARDPSSYEQYF. The chain has TRBV20-1 and TRBJ2-7; D gene uncertain. The CDR3 is 13 residues long. Trimming removed 0 bases from V and 1 base from J, with 7 bases in between. Per the germline V gene, CDR1 is DFQATT and CDR2 is SNEGSKA (reference sequence).